The 21 T cell receptor beta chains listed next were all sequenced from one sample in a study of tumor-infiltrating lymphocytes in primary liver carcinoma. Co-extracted RNA and DNA came from approximately 20-30 mg of unsorted bulk tissue. TCR beta cDNA was reverse-transcribed from about 500 ng of total RNA. The reaction used a constant-region primer and ProtoScript II reverse transcriptase. Three nested multiplex PCR rounds, a slightly modified ARM-PCR, produced the libraries for TCR beta. TRBV1-TRBV30 forward and Cbeta reverse primers drove the first two approximately 10-cycle rounds. TCRdb called the multiplex PCR reads again in MiXCR, with one record for every CDR3 protein. Here the sample spans 90,000 to 100,000 distinct CDR3 sequences, approximately 71% being singletons. The specimen was liver tumor tissue from sampling region 5. This sample's subset: tumor region T5, tumor centre. The receptors come from a woman in her sixties with primary liver carcinoma and hepatitis B virus infection.

The table lists this clonotype with many counts. The chain joins TRBV5-4 to TRBJ2-7, with D tentatively TRBD2 (7 bases). CDR3 length: 15 amino acids. V was clipped by 4 bases and J by 1 base, with 15 bases between them. Per the germline V gene, CDR1 is SGHNT and CDR2 is YYREEE (reference sequence). The CDR3 is CASSRGVTGSYEQYF. The CDR3 nucleotides read TGTGCCAGCAGCCGGGGGGTGACAGGTTCCTACGAGCAGTACTTC.

This clonotype has only one observation. The chain uses TRBV6-6 and TRBJ2-7; a weak D match, TRBD1 (5 bases). The CDR3 consists of 15 residues. Germline V gene sequence: CDR1 MNHNY, CDR2 SVGAGI (reference sequence). With 8 bases removed from V and 1 base from J, the gap between germline ends came to 18 bases. CDR3 sequence (DNA): TGTGCCAGCGGTTCCCTCAGGGTAAAATCCTACGAGCAGTACTTC. This gives the protein CASGSLRVKSYEQYF.

About this clonotype itself: Since no conserved phenylalanine or tryptophan closes the CDR3, a read error is the likely cause. No DNA is shown, since the ends of the CDR3 on it are uncertain; the CDR3 is the one TCRdb lists. V is TRBV28 and J is TRBJ1-5; the DNA was not compared with TRBD1, the D call given in the table. Ends included, the CDR3 has 12 residues. Germline-derived CDR1 and CDR2 are MDHEN and SYDVKM. The chain's CDR3 is CASSYTGPIWHS.

A word on this clonotype: The junction departs from the called germline gene at one end, perhaps through a read error. This chain's CDR3 is CSVGGRVAGELLF. The CDR3 nucleotides are TGCAGCGTTGGAGGCAGGGTGGCCGGGGAGCTGCTTTTT. The chain combines TRBV29-1 with TRBJ2-2; either TRBD1 or TRBD2 may fit D (5 bases each). Per germline, CDR1 SQVTM and CDR2 ANQGSEA. The CDR3 runs 13 residues.

The chain is built from TRBV19 and TRBJ2-1, with D possibly TRBD1 on 5 matching bases. This CDR3 is 12 amino acids long. Germline CDR1 LNHDA, CDR2 SQIVND (reference sequence). The germline V and J ends were trimmed by 8 bases and 4 bases, with 9 bases remaining between them. The CDR3 loop reads CASRTMYNEQFF. For the CDR3, the DNA is TGTGCCAGTCGGACAATGTACAATGAGCAGTTCTTC. The full variable domain, with the rest looked up from reference TRBV19 and TRBJ2-1, is DGGITQSPKYLFRKEGQNVTLSCEQNLNHDAMYWYRQDPGQGLRLIYYSQIVNDFQKGDIAEGYSVSREKKESFPLTVTSAQKNPTAFYLCASRTMYNEQFFGPGTRLTVL.

As concerns this clonotype: The CDR3 end shows no conserved phenylalanine or tryptophan, and so a read error is likely. The V call is TRBV6-6, the J call TRBJ1-5, with D possibly matching TRBD1 (6 bases). Germline CDR1 reads MNHNY; CDR2 reads SVGAGI (reference sequence). The V end was cut by 5 bases, the J end by 7 bases, with 15 bases between. The CDR3 sequence is 14 residues long. The CDR3 loop reads CASSDTGSGQPQHL. The CDR3 DNA sequence: TGTGCCAGCAGTGACACAGGGTCGGGGCAGCCCCAGCATTTA.

Details on this clonotype: A read error may be the cause here, since a much bigger clone is one base away. This rearrangement joins TRBV28 to TRBJ2-1, with 7 bases aligning to TRBD1. With 6 bases clipped from V and 15 bases from J, the junction kept 11 bases outside the gene matches. This CDR3 comprises 12 residues. CDR1 and CDR2 (germline): MDHEN, SYDVKM. In nucleotides, the CDR3 is TGTGCCAGCAGCACAGGGGCCAGGACTCCGTTCTTC. Its translation is CASSTGARTPFF.

About this clonotype: Its ends do not fully match the called genes, so a read error is possible. The V call is TRBV10-2, the J call TRBJ2-7; 8 bases agree with TRBD1. The V gene's germline CDR1 is WSHSY and CDR2 SAAADI. CDR3 length: 16 residues. CDR3 DNA: TGCGCCATCAGTCTCCCCACAGGGGGTGCGTCCTACGAGCAGTACTTC. Translating gives CAISLPTGGASYEQYF.

This clonotype was picked up one time. One end of the junction is discordant with germline, which a read error may explain. This chain uses TRBV7-8 with TRBJ2-7, with 8 positions matching TRBD2. Germline CDR1 and CDR2: SGHVS and FQNEAQ. The CDR3 sequence is 14 residues long. CDR3 sequence reads: CASNSWTSSYEQHF. The CDR3 DNA reads as TGTGCCAGCAACTCCTGGACTAGCAGCTACGAGCAGCACTTC.

In its sample, this clonotype was seen many times. The rearrangement joins TRBV4-2 to TRBJ1-1; D unclear. Trimming stripped 0 bases from V and 1 base from J, with 15 bases between. In germline, CDR1 is LGHNA, CDR2 YNFKEQ. This CDR3 is built from 17 residues. This CDR3 is CASSQDPSTEENTEAFF. CDR3 nucleotides: TGTGCCAGCAGCCAAGATCCTAGTACTGAGGAGAACACTGAAGCTTTCTTT.

Of note for this clonotype: With a much larger clone just one base away, this may be a read error. This chain joins TRBV28 and TRBJ1-5; 7 nucleotides line up with TRBD1. This CDR3 is 15 amino acids long. CDR1 is MDHEN, CDR2 SYDVKM, per germline. The CDR3 here is CVSSTRQGGNQPQHF. The CDR3 bases are TGTGTCAGCAGTACGCGGCAGGGGGGCAATCAGCCCCAGCATTTT.

This clonotype occurred a few times. The V gene is TRBV28, the J gene TRBJ2-7; 7 bases align to TRBD2. CDR1 and CDR2 from the germline V gene are MDHEN and SYDVKM. The CDR3 covers 15 residues. The trim removed 5 bases at V and 4 bases at J, leaving 11 bases unmatched. The CDR3 coding sequence is TGTGCCAGCAGTACGGGACTAACGGGGAAATACGAGCAGTACTTC. This encodes CASSTGLTGKYEQYF.

Concerning this clonotype: Compared with germline, one end of the junction differs, possibly owing to a read error. The chain is built from TRBV5-4 and TRBJ1-2, with 8 bases aligning to TRBD1. The germline V gene encodes CDR1 SGHNT and CDR2 YYREEE (reference sequence). This CDR3 comprises 15 residues. As DNA, the CDR3 is TGTGCCAGCAGCCAACCCACAGGGGGGGGCCATGGCTACGCCTTC. This gives the protein CASSQPTGGGHGYAF.

A note on this clonotype: Relative to the germline gene, one junction end is altered; a read error may explain this. This sequence joins TRBV11-1 and TRBJ2-1, with TRBD2 matching over 9 bases. This CDR3 has 16 amino acids. Germline loops: CDR1 SGHAT, CDR2 FQDESV (reference sequence). The CDR3, as DNA: TGTGCCAGCAGCTTAGAGGCTAGCGGGAAGTACAATAAGCAGTTCTTC. This sequence encodes CASSLEASGKYNKQFF.

The CDR3 loop is CANSGAHAQYF. DNA of the CDR3: TGTGCCAACAGCGGGGCGCATGCGCAGTACTTC. This chain uses TRBV6-1 with TRBJ2-7, with 7 bases matching TRBD2. The CDR3 extends over 11 amino acids. In germline, CDR1 is MNHNS, CDR2 SASEGT. J gave up 9 bases and V 10 bases, and 9 bases lay outside the gene matches.

This clonotype was seen ten or more times. The rearrangement joins TRBV4-2 to TRBJ2-7, with 14 bases aligning to TRBD2. This CDR3 is built from 15 residues. Looked up from germline, CDR1 is LGHNA and CDR2 is YNFKEQ. The V gene end was trimmed by 4 bases and the J gene end by 5 bases; junction bases not matched to a gene: 4. The CDR3 sequence is CASSLGLAGANEQYF. CDR3 sequence (DNA): TGTGCCAGCAGCCTGGGACTAGCGGGAGCCAACGAGCAGTACTTC.

The rearrangement joins TRBV5-6 to TRBJ2-2; TRBD2 is a possible D gene (6 bases). The CDR3 loop spans 16 amino acids. V was shortened by 2 bases and J by 4 bases, with 15 bases between the two germline ends. Looked up from germline, CDR1 is SGHDT and CDR2 is YYEEEE. CDR3 sequence: CASSFEFRRGTGELFF. CDR3 in DNA: TGTGCCAGCAGCTTTGAGTTCAGGCGGGGCACCGGGGAGCTGTTTTTT.

There are a few counts of this clonotype. This sequence joins TRBV14 and TRBJ2-4; D perhaps matches TRBD1 (6 bases). The CDR3 spans 15 residues. Trimming shortened V by 4 bases and J by 6 bases, and 16 bases separated the two germline ends. Germline values: CDR1 SGHDN, CDR2 FVKESK. This CDR3 is CASSRSRGERNIQYF. CDR3 coding DNA: TGTGCCAGCAGCCGAAGCAGGGGCGAGAGAAACATTCAGTACTTC.

This clonotype occurred a few times. The rearrangement joins TRBV28 to TRBJ2-1; 11 positions agree with TRBD2. CDR1 and CDR2 from the germline V gene are MDHEN and SYDVKM. This CDR3 contains 15 residues. Losses at the gene ends were 5 bases for V and 1 base for J; bases not matched to a gene: 1. The CDR3 DNA reads as TGTGCCAGCAGTCGACTAGCGGGATCCTACAATGAGCAGTTCTTC. It yields the protein CASSRLAGSYNEQFF.

This clonotype was counted many times. The rearrangement uses TRBV5-4 and TRBJ1-2; possibly TRBD1 for D (6 bases). V was trimmed by 3 bases and J by 7 bases, leaving 19 bases between them. CDR3 length: 15 residues. Germline values: CDR1 SGHNT, CDR2 YYREEE (reference sequence). CDR3 protein: CASSYSLQGLGGYTF. The CDR3 DNA reads TGTGCCAGCAGCTACAGTCTACAGGGACTCGGTGGCTACACCTTC.

This chain connects TRBV6-5 to TRBJ1-5, with 10 bases lining up with TRBD1. This CDR3 comprises 15 residues. Germline V lookup: CDR1 MNHEY, CDR2 SVGAGI. Trimming cost V 8 bases and J 4 bases; bases outside gene matches: 8. CDR3 nucleotides: TGTGCCAGCGATACCCAGGACAGGGGGAATCAGCCCCAGCATTTT. Protein: CASDTQDRGNQPQHF.